Listed below are T cell receptor beta chains from one sample, sequenced in a study of cytomegalovirus exposure and HLA in healthy donors. Sequenced by immunoSEQ multiplex PCR; TCRdb stores in-frame clones only, minus some. The sample has under 150,000 clones; 70% to 75% are singletons. The sequenced sample consisted of PBMCs. These receptors were taken from a woman aged 40 to 50 in good health and CMV-seronegative. Each CDR3 is given with its conserved first and last residue. Each record gives: CDR3 length, V gene, clone size, J gene, CDR3 protein. Clone size is not always given. Where it is, it says once, few, many or a class for expanded clones.

13	TRBV5-4	once	TRBJ1-1	CASSSNLNTEAFF
14	TRBV27	.	TRBJ1-1	CASSMDRRNTEAFF
15	TRBV4-1	few	TRBJ1-1	CASSQDGQGNTEAFF
16	TRBV5-6	few	TRBJ1-1	CASSETGTGKYTEAFF
13	TRBV10-3	few	TRBJ1-5	CAIKGGFNQPQHF
14	TRBV27	.	TRBJ1-2	CASSTRQGAGGYTF
17	TRBV19	.	TRBJ2-5	CASSMELRGQEAETQYF
14	TRBV27	few	TRBJ1-6	CASLRTGGGSPLHF
17	TRBV6-1	.	TRBJ2-5	CASSESSGGMSQETQYF
13	TRBV27	few	TRBJ2-7	CASSLSTGYEQYF
15	TRBV19	.	TRBJ2-1	CASSIGTGGINEQFF
12	TRBV6-1	.	TRBJ1-2	CASTDSGGGYTF
17	TRBV2	.	TRBJ2-3	CASSGTSGGVMGDTQYF
14	TRBV5-4	.	TRBJ2-5	CASSLRGGEETQYF
15	TRBV5-4	.	TRBJ2-3	CASSLGQGPTDTQYF
15	TRBV5-1	.	TRBJ2-1	CASSLGGGLYNEQFF
15	TRBV19	.	TRBJ1-5	CASSISQRNNQPQHF
15	TRBV7-2	once	TRBJ1-2	CASSLVYRADYGYTF
15	TRBV28	.	TRBJ2-2	CASSRGGTNTGELFF
14	TRBV25-1	.	TRBJ1-3	CASSGDSSGNTIYF
15	TRBV7-8	once	TRBJ1-1	CASSSNPQGKARAFF
14	TRBV19	.	TRBJ1-1	CASSLSWGNTEAFF
19	TRBV11-3	.	TRBJ1-4	CASSTPYETRQIRREKLFF
12	TRBV29-1	.	TRBJ2-1	CSAGTAKIEQFF
14	TRBV21-1	.	TRBJ1-1	CASSTRRGRLEAFF
14	TRBV5-6	.	TRBJ2-3	CASSSVGLTDTQYF
14	TRBV19	.	TRBJ1-2	CASSGRGSGYGYTF
14	TRBV2	many	TRBJ2-2	CASGLDSNTGELFF
15	TRBV2	few	TRBJ1-4	CASSKGEIINEKLFF
15	TRBV29-1	.	TRBJ1-3	CSVGPRTADGNTIYF
17	TRBV7-8	.	TRBJ1-5	CASSLFHREGSNQPQHF
15	TRBV4-3	.	TRBJ1-2	CASSRGQGPGVGYTF
16	TRBV6-6	.	TRBJ1-1	CASSQRTGGMNTEAFF